These 27 T cell receptor beta chains were sequenced from one sample in a study of response to subunit inactivated influenza vaccine. Using its own MiXCR run on the RT-PCR reads, TCRdb lists one record per CDR3 protein. The sample contains fewer than 750,000 distinct CDR3 sequences, 13% to 15% of which appear only once. The starting material was PBMCs from blood, obtained 11 to 12 days after vaccination. The receptors were sampled from a man aged 50-60 years who received an inactivated influenza vaccine.

The sample holds a few counts of this clonotype. This chain uses TRBV6-2 or TRBV6-3 with TRBJ2-4; unclear D gene. The CDR3 contains 13 residues. Germline V gene sequence: CDR1 MNHEY, CDR2 SVGEGT. The ends were cut back, 7 bases at V and 2 bases at J, with 9 bases in the middle. In DNA form, the CDR3 reads TGTGCCAGCATCGACCCCACCAAAAACATTCAGTACTTC. It is translated as CASIDPTKNIQYF.

This clonotype was seen ten or more times. The V call is TRBV6-5, the J call TRBJ2-3; the match to TRBD2 covers 7 bases. Germline trimming cut 2 bases from V and 1 base from J; bases unmatched to any gene: 9. Germline CDR1 is MNHEY and CDR2 is SVGAGI. The CDR3 has 17 residues. The CDR3 loop reads CASSYELPGRGTDTQYF. CDR3 nucleotide sequence: TGTGCCAGCAGTTACGAACTGCCAGGGAGGGGCACAGATACGCAGTATTTT.

This clonotype was seen a handful of times. The chain has TRBV2 and TRBJ2-2; D not certain. The CDR3 runs to 15 residues. V lost 6 bases, J lost 0 bases, and 11 bases lay in between. Germline CDR1 SNHLY, CDR2 FYNNEI. Here the CDR3 reads CASRRVVANTGELFF. In nucleotides, the CDR3 is TGTGCCAGCAGACGAGTCGTCGCGAACACCGGGGAGCTGTTTTTT. Combining the CDR3 with reference TRBV2 and TRBJ2-2 gives the whole variable domain EPEVTQTPSHQVTQMGQEVILRCVPISNHLYFYWYRQILGQKVEFLVSFYNNEISEKSEIFDDQFSVERPDGSNFTLKIRSTKLEDSAMYFCASRRVVANTGELFFGEGSRLTVL.

A few counts support this clonotype. The chain carries TRBV12-3 or TRBV12-4 and TRBJ1-1; 10 bases agree with TRBD1. The CDR3 consists of 14 residues. V was pared by 6 bases and J by 4 bases, with 5 bases of the junction left unmatched. The CDR3 reads CASSRTGGLTEAFF. Written as DNA, the CDR3 is TGTGCCAGCAGCCGGACAGGGGGTCTCACTGAAGCTTTCTTT.

The chain is built from TRBV3-1 and TRBJ2-1, with TRBD2 as a possible D gene (6 bases). Germline CDR1 and CDR2: LGHDT and YNNKEL (reference sequence). Trimming pared 0 bases from V and 0 bases from J, leaving 18 bases between. The CDR3 contains 19 residues. In nucleotides, the CDR3 is TGTGCCAGCAGCCAAGATCGTTCCGGGACTCAAAGCTCCTACAATGAGCAGTTCTTC. This gives the protein CASSQDRSGTQSSYNEQFF.

This clonotype has a count of ten or more. V and J are TRBV7-2 and TRBJ2-1; weak D call: TRBD1 (5 bases). The CDR3 totals 14 residues. V dropped 3 bases and J dropped 10 bases, with 16 bases sitting between them. Germline loops: CDR1 SGHTA, CDR2 FQGNSA. In DNA, the CDR3 is TGTGCCAGCAGCTTCCAGTCTCCGCCAGGGGAGCAGTTCTTC. It yields the protein CASSFQSPPGEQFF. Complete variable domain (other parts from reference TRBV7-2 and TRBJ2-1): GAGVSQSPSNKVTEKGKDVELRCDPISGHTALYWYRQSLGQGLEFLIYFQGNSAPDKSGLPSDRFSAERTGGSVSTLTIQRTQQEDSAVYLCASSFQSPPGEQFFGPGTRLTVL.

This clonotype was seen only a few times. This chain joins TRBV7-2 and TRBJ2-5, with a weak D call TRBD1 (6 bases). This CDR3 has 15 amino acids. V was pared by 2 bases and J by 2 bases, with 12 bases between. The germline CDR1 and CDR2 sequences are SGHTA and FQGNSA. The CDR3 reads CASSLFGDKQETQYF. The CDR3 bases are TGTGCCAGCAGCTTATTCGGGGACAAACAAGAGACCCAGTACTTC.

The chain carries TRBV20-1 and TRBJ2-1, with 10 bases that match TRBD2. There are 14 residues in the CDR3. The V segment lost 5 bases and the J segment 8 bases; nucleotides outside the gene matches: 9. Germline V gene data show CDR1 as DFQATT and CDR2 as SNEGSKA (reference sequence). CDR3 sequence (DNA): TGCAGTGCTCCTTCTAGCGGGGGTCGCGATGAGCAGTTCTTC. Protein: CSAPSSGGRDEQFF.

This clonotype was seen only a few times. The genes are TRBV5-8 and TRBJ2-6; perhaps TRBD1 as D (6 bases). Germline CDR1 is SGHTS and CDR2 is YDEGEE. V lost 2 bases and J 0 bases, leaving 9 bases between the germline ends. The CDR3 is 16 residues long. The CDR3 protein is CASSFTGNSGANVLTF. In DNA, the CDR3 is TGTGCCAGCAGCTTTACAGGGAACTCTGGGGCCAACGTCCTGACTTTC.

This chain connects TRBV6-2 or TRBV6-3 to TRBJ1-2; no clear D. Germline assignment: CDR1 MNHEY and CDR2 SVGEGT. The CDR3 runs to 16 residues. Between the trimmed V and J ends, which lost 0 bases and 8 bases, there was a span of 19 bases. CDR3 amino acids: CASSYSTVRTMPGYTF. DNA for the CDR3: TGTGCCAGCAGTTACTCGACCGTCAGGACTATGCCGGGCTACACCTTC.

The chain uses TRBV11-3 and TRBJ2-1; 13 nucleotides line up with TRBD2. V dropped 2 bases and J dropped 12; count of bases not matched to a gene: 7. CDR1 is SGHNT and CDR2 is YENEEA in the germline V gene. CDR3 length: 15 residues. CDR3 in amino acids: CASSLSTSGRVGQFF. The CDR3 DNA reads as TGTGCCAGCAGCTTAAGTACTAGCGGGAGGGTGGGGCAGTTCTTC. Together with reference TRBV11-3 and TRBJ2-1, the CDR3 gives the full variable domain: EAGVVQSPRYKIIEKKQPVAFWCNPISGHNTLYWYLQNLGQGPELLIRYENEEAVDDSQLPKDRFSAERLKGVDSTLKIQPAELGDSAVYLCASSLSTSGRVGQFFGPGTRLTVL.

The chain carries TRBV27 and TRBJ2-7, with 9 nucleotides matching TRBD1. The CDR3 runs 14 residues. J lost 6 bases, V lost 1 base, and 4 bases had no gene match. From germline, CDR1 is MNHEY and CDR2 SMNVEV (reference sequence). DNA of the CDR3: TGTGCCAGCAGTTTATGGACAGGGGACGGCGAGCAGTACTTC. Amino acids: CASSLWTGDGEQYF.

The table lists this clonotype with many counts. The V gene is TRBV4-2, the J gene TRBJ2-4; possible D gene TRBD1, 6 bases. The CDR3 is 14 residues long. Germline V gene data show CDR1 as LGHNA and CDR2 as YNFKEQ. Trimming left V 1 base short and J 3 bases short, with 7 bases between. In DNA, the CDR3 is TGTGCCAGCAGCCAAGCAGGGGACAAAAACATTCAGTACTTC. Its protein product is CASSQAGDKNIQYF.

The chain recombines TRBV7-2 with TRBJ2-3; D remains ambiguous. This CDR3 region has 15 residues. V was trimmed by 5 bases and J by 6 bases, leaving 18 bases between them. Germline CDR1 reads SGHTA; CDR2 reads FQGNSA. The CDR3 loop is CASSRPFPVSDTQYF. As DNA, the CDR3 is TGTGCCAGCAGCCGACCCTTCCCGGTGTCTGATACGCAGTATTTT.

In regard to this clonotype: One base away lies a much larger clone, so this may be a sequencing read error. The V call is TRBV27, the J call TRBJ2-7; D unclear. This CDR3 region has 11 residues. Germline V CDR1 and CDR2: MNHEY, SMNVEV (reference sequence). V was shortened by 6 bases and J by 6 bases, with 9 bases between the two germline ends. CDR3 amino acids: CASRKNVEQYF. CDR3 bases: TGTGCCAGCAGGAAGAATGTCGAGCAGTACTTC.

A remark on this clonotype: A much larger clone differs by one base, so this may be a read error. The conserved phenylalanine or tryptophan is not found at the CDR3 terminus, so this likely reflects a read error. The genes are TRBV29-1 and TRBJ2-5, with 10 bases fitting TRBD2. The CDR3 is 14 residues long. The V segment lost 2 bases and the J segment 5 bases; nucleotides outside the gene matches: 5. Germline V gene lookup returns CDR1 SQVTM and CDR2 ANQGSEA. In DNA form, the CDR3 reads TGCAGCGTTGAAAACGGACTAGCGGAGGAGACCCAGTACGTC. It is translated as CSVENGLAEETQYV.

This clonotype was detected only a few times. The rearrangement joins TRBV24-1 to TRBJ1-5, with no clear D. V lost 3 bases and J 5 bases, leaving 4 bases between the germline ends. The CDR3 is 12 residues long. Germline values: CDR1 KGHDR, CDR2 SFDVKD. CDR3 sequence reads: CATSDGDQPQHF. The CDR3 nucleotides read TGTGCCACCAGTGATGGGGATCAGCCCCAGCATTTT.

This clonotype has more than one count but fewer than ten. J is TRBJ2-5 and V is TRBV15; tentatively, D is TRBD1 or TRBD2 (5 bases each). The CDR3 spans 17 residues. Germline values: CDR1 LNHNV, CDR2 YYDKDF (reference sequence). Between the trimmed V and J ends, which lost 3 bases and 5 bases, there was a span of 22 bases. CDR3: CATSSSYLTGTRETQYF. The CDR3 DNA follows: TGTGCCACCAGCAGCAGCTACTTGACTGGGACCAGGGAGACCCAGTACTTC.

This clonotype occurred a few times. This chain connects TRBV11-2 to TRBJ1-2; D possibly corresponds to TRBD1 (5 bases). Deletions cut 4 bases from V and 6 bases from J, with 15 bases between. Looked up from germline, CDR1 is SGHAT and CDR2 is FQNNGV. The CDR3 spans 14 residues. The DNA for the CDR3 is TGTGCCAGCAGCTCAAGTCCCGGGACGAATGGCTACACCTTC. Encoded protein: CASSSSPGTNGYTF.

This chain links TRBV29-1 with TRBJ2-5; TRBD1 matches 11 bases. Germline CDR1 SQVTM, CDR2 ANQGSEA. The CDR3 runs to 14 residues. The ends lost 6 bases at V and 5 bases at J; junction bases unmatched: 8. The CDR3 nucleotides read TGCAGCGTAGAAACGGGACAGGGGGGCGAGACCCAGTACTTC. Residues: CSVETGQGGETQYF.

The chain has TRBV28 and TRBJ2-5, with 8 bases aligning to TRBD1. Trimming took 4 bases from V and 4 from J; bases not matched to a gene: 11. Germline loops: CDR1 MDHEN, CDR2 SYDVKM. This CDR3 is built from 16 residues. CDR3 residues: CASSSRGPSPGETQYF. The DNA for the CDR3 is TGTGCCAGCAGTTCCAGGGGGCCATCACCGGGAGAGACCCAGTACTTC.

This clonotype came up a few times. V usage is TRBV5-8 and J usage is TRBJ1-1, with 7 positions matching TRBD1. The CDR3 has 14 residues. CDR1 is SGHTS and CDR2 is YDEGEE in the germline V gene. Trimming removed 6 bases from V and 1 base from J; junction bases left unmatched: 6. This CDR3 reads CASTIGTANTEAFF. The CDR3 DNA is TGTGCCAGCACCATCGGGACAGCGAACACTGAAGCTTTCTTT. The whole variable domain, filled in from reference TRBV5-8 and TRBJ1-1, reads EAGVTQSPTHLIKTRGQQATLRCSPISGHTSVYWYQQALGLGLQFLLWYDEGEERNRGNFPPRFSGRQFPNYSSELNVNALELEDSALYLCASTIGTANTEAFFGQGTRLTVV.

This clonotype was found a few times. The rearrangement joins TRBV29-1 to TRBJ2-7, with D perhaps given as TRBD1 or TRBD2 (5 bases each). V gave up 4 bases and J gave up 6 bases, with 10 bases separating them. Germline V gives CDR1 SQVTM, CDR2 ANQGSEA. The CDR3 totals 11 residues. CDR3 residues: CSVVKGPEQYF. The CDR3 DNA reads as TGCAGCGTTGTGAAGGGACCCGAGCAGTACTTC.

Ten or more counts support this clonotype. The V and J genes are TRBV7-9 and TRBJ2-7; 8 bases match TRBD2. Looked up from germline, CDR1 is SEHNR and CDR2 is FQNEAQ (reference sequence). V gave up 3 bases and J gave up 5 bases; unmatched junction bases: 12. The CDR3 consists of 16 residues. CDR3 sequence (DNA): TGTGCCAGCAGCTTGGCCCTTAGCGGGGCCCTCGACGAGCAGTACTTC. It translates to CASSLALSGALDEQYF.

This clonotype came up a few times. V gene TRBV4-2 combines with J gene TRBJ2-5; 10 nucleotides match TRBD2. Losses at the gene ends were 4 bases for V and 4 bases for J; bases not matched to a gene: 9. This CDR3 region has 16 residues. Per germline, CDR1 LGHNA and CDR2 YNFKEQ. CDR3 DNA: TGTGCCAGCAGCCGAGGACTAGCGGAAAGGGGAGAGACCCAGTACTTC. Residues: CASSRGLAERGETQYF.

The rearrangement uses TRBV29-1 and TRBJ2-5; 8 positions match TRBD1. The CDR3 covers 13 residues. The V gene's germline CDR1 is SQVTM and CDR2 ANQGSEA. The junction had 6 bases not matched to a gene; V was cut back by 5 bases and J by 4 bases. CDR3 sequence (DNA): TGCAGCGTTCGACCAGGGGGCGCAGAGACCCAGTACTTC. The encoded protein is CSVRPGGAETQYF.

This chain links TRBV6-5 with TRBJ2-3; unclear D gene. This CDR3 has 13 residues. V was trimmed by 0 bases and J by 4 bases, leaving 5 bases between them. Germline loops: CDR1 MNHEY, CDR2 SVGAGI. The CDR3 nucleotides read TGTGCCAGCAGTTACTCGAAGGCAGATACGCAGTATTTT. Translation: CASSYSKADTQYF.